The 19 T cell receptor beta chains below all came from one sample that was sequenced in a study of T cells in localized non-small cell lung cancer. Repertoires were generated with immunoSEQ multiplex PCR, while TCRdb's copy carries only in-frame clones and drops some. The sample includes 45,000 to 55,000 clones, around 77% of them seen just once. Here the sequenced sample was peripheral blood, taken before any cancer treatment. Every receptor here comes from a man aged 35 to 70 with stage I squamous cell lung carcinoma.

The chain recombines TRBV5-6 with TRBJ2-3; D call uncertain. CDR1 and CDR2 (germline): SGHDT, YYEEEE. This CDR3 is built from 13 residues. Trimming cost V 2 bases and J 3 bases, with 7 bases left between them. DNA for the CDR3: TGTGCCAGCAGCTTCAAGGGTACAGATACGCAGTATTTT. Residues: CASSFKGTDTQYF. The full variable domain, in which reference TRBV5-6 and TRBJ2-3 provide the parts outside the CDR3, is DAGVTQSPTHLIKTRGQQVTLRCSPKSGHDTVSWYQQALGQGPQFIFQYYEEEERQRGNFPDRFSGHQFPNYSSELNVNALLLGDSALYLCASSFKGTDTQYFGPGTRLTVL.

This clone was seen once. The genes are TRBV6-5 and TRBJ2-3, with D possibly being TRBD2 (6 bases). Looked up from germline, CDR1 is MNHEY and CDR2 is SVGAGI. The V end lost 2 bases, the J end lost 0 bases, and 9 bases lay between the germline ends. This CDR3 region has 15 residues. The DNA for the CDR3 is TGTGCCAGCAGTTACGGAGGGTCTAGCACAGATACGCAGTATTTT. Translated: CASSYGGSSTDTQYF.

This sequence joins TRBV30 and TRBJ1-1; a weak D match, TRBD1 (5 bases). Germline CDR1 reads GTSNPN; CDR2 reads SVGIG (reference sequence). The CDR3 is 13 amino acids. V lost 6 bases, J lost 1 base, and 12 bases lay in between. The CDR3 DNA reads TGTGCCTGCGCAGGGTCTGGGAACACTGAAGCTTTCTTT. Amino acid sequence: CACAGSGNTEAFF. Full variable domain (rest looked up from reference TRBV30 and TRBJ1-1): SQTIHQWPATLVQPVGSPLSLECTVEGTSNPNLYWYRQAAGRGLQLLFYSVGIGQISSEVPQNLSASRPQDRQFILSSKKLLLSDSGFYLCACAGSGNTEAFFGQGTRLTVV.

The rearrangement uses TRBV6-6 and TRBJ2-1, with TRBD1 as a possible D gene (7 bases). This CDR3 has 15 residues. Germline-derived CDR1 and CDR2 are MNHNY and SVGAGI (reference sequence). V was cut by 6 bases and J by 4 bases, with 16 bases left in between. DNA for the CDR3: TGTGCCAGCAGCCCAGGGGGGAGTAGATACAATGAGCAGTTCTTC. Translating gives CASSPGGSRYNEQFF.

This chain links TRBV7-8 with TRBJ1-1, with D unresolved. The CDR3 extends over 13 amino acids. The V and J ends lost 2 bases and 6 bases respectively, with 10 bases between them. Germline CDR1 reads SGHVS; CDR2 reads FQNEAQ. This CDR3 reads CASSLQARSEAFF. CDR3 sequence (DNA): TGTGCCAGCAGCTTACAGGCCCGTTCTGAAGCTTTCTTT.

This clone was seen a handful of times. The CDR3 spells CSVAGTGTTGELFF. The CDR3 region has the DNA TGCAGCGTTGCGGGGACAGGGACCACCGGGGAGCTGTTTTTT. The V gene is TRBV29-1, the J gene TRBJ2-2; 9 nucleotides line up with TRBD1. The germline V gene has CDR1 SQVTM and CDR2 ANQGSEA. The CDR3 length is 14 residues. V was clipped by 4 bases and J by 4 bases; unmatched bases: 4.

The chain combines TRBV7-9 with TRBJ2-3; the match to TRBD2 covers 7 bases. The germline V gene has CDR1 SEHNR and CDR2 FQNEAQ (reference sequence). V shed 5 bases and J 10 bases; nucleotides not matched to a gene: 18. The CDR3 loop spans 16 amino acids. CDR3 bases: TGTGCCAGCAGCCCATCGGGGGGTGGCCTAATGATCGCGCAGTATTTT. Amino acids: CASSPSGGGLMIAQYF.

The genes are TRBV2 and TRBJ1-4, with 7 nucleotides matching TRBD1. J was trimmed by 3 bases and V by 6 bases; bases with no gene match: 7. In germline, CDR1 is SNHLY, CDR2 FYNNEI. This CDR3 comprises 15 residues. DNA of the CDR3: TGTGCCAGCAGGGTCGGACAGGCCTCTAATGAAAAACTGTTTTTT. It codes for CASRVGQASNEKLFF.

This clone has more than one count but fewer than ten. The CDR3 sequence is CSVISGGTGANVLTF. Here the CDR3 DNA reads TGCAGCGTTATCTCAGGGGGCACTGGGGCCAACGTCCTGACTTTC. The chain couples TRBV29-1 to TRBJ2-6; 8 bases agree with TRBD1. The CDR3 totals 15 residues. Per the germline V gene, CDR1 is SQVTM and CDR2 is ANQGSEA. V lost 5 bases, J lost 2 bases, and 5 bases stayed unmatched.

The chain combines TRBV7-2 with TRBJ1-3; TRBD1 is a possible D gene (5 bases). V was pared by 2 bases and J by 10 bases, with 12 bases between. The CDR3 totals 13 residues. Per the germline V gene, CDR1 is SGHTA and CDR2 is FQGNSA. For the CDR3, the DNA is TGTGCCAGCAGCTTATTATCAGGGCGAACCATATATTTT. Its protein is CASSLLSGRTIYF. Looking up the rest from reference TRBV7-2 and TRBJ1-3 gives the full variable domain: GAGVSQSPSNKVTEKGKDVELRCDPISGHTALYWYRQSLGQGLEFLIYFQGNSAPDKSGLPSDRFSAERTGGSVSTLTIQRTQQEDSAVYLCASSLLSGRTIYFGEGSWLTVV.

The chain joins TRBV2 to TRBJ2-3, with 8 nucleotides matching TRBD2. In germline, CDR1 is SNHLY, CDR2 FYNNEI. With V trimmed by 11 bases and J by 2 bases, 6 bases remained unmatched. This CDR3 region has 13 residues. CDR3 sequence (DNA): TGTGCCCCCCAGCGGGGGCCCACAGATACGCAGTATTTT. It translates to CAPQRGPTDTQYF.

This clone has at least ten counts. The genes are TRBV10-3 and TRBJ1-5, with no clear D. The V gene lost 0 bases and the J gene lost 4 bases, with 1 base spanning the gap. Germline V gene data show CDR1 as ENHRY and CDR2 as SYGVKD. The CDR3 has 12 residues. CDR3 nucleotide sequence: TGTGCCATCAGTGAGTCAAATCAGCCCCAGCATTTT. Translated: CAISESNQPQHF.

The V call is TRBV6-6, the J call TRBJ2-1; D is unclear. Trimming stripped 3 bases from V and 3 bases from J, with 12 bases between. The CDR3 spans 15 residues. Germline V CDR1 and CDR2: MNHNY, SVGAGI (reference sequence). The CDR3 nucleotides are TGTGCCAGCAGTTATGTCCAGGCAAGCTACAATGAGCAGTTCTTC. This encodes CASSYVQASYNEQFF.

This clone was recorded only once. The chain has TRBV28 and TRBJ2-7, with 9 bases aligning to TRBD1. Germline CDR1 MDHEN, CDR2 SYDVKM. Trimming cost V 7 bases and J 3 bases; bases outside gene matches: 7. This CDR3 has 14 residues. CDR3 DNA: TGTGCCAGCATCCTGGGACAGGGTAACTACGAGCAGTACTTC. It specifies CASILGQGNYEQYF.

The chain combines TRBV9 with TRBJ2-5; no clear D gene. This CDR3 region has 15 residues. The germline V gene encodes CDR1 SGDLS and CDR2 YYNGEE. The ends were cut back, 2 bases at V and 2 bases at J, with 13 bases in the middle. In DNA, the CDR3 is TGTGCCAGCAGCGTTGGTGGCGGTCGGCAAGAGACCCAGTACTTC. Its protein product is CASSVGGGRQETQYF.

This sequence joins TRBV5-1 and TRBJ2-3, with 8 nucleotides matching TRBD2. This CDR3 has 15 residues. Germline CDR1 SGHRS, CDR2 YFSETQ. V shed 2 bases and J 6 bases; nucleotides not matched to a gene: 8. CDR3 coding DNA: TGCGCCAGCAGCTTAGGCCTAGCGGGCGGCGATACGCAGTATTTT. Translation gives CASSLGLAGGDTQYF. The whole variable domain, remainder taken from reference TRBV5-1 and TRBJ2-3, is KAGVTQTPRYLIKTRGQQVTLSCSPISGHRSVSWYQQTPGQGLQFLFEYFSETQRNKGNFPGRFSGRQFSNSRSEMNVSTLELGDSALYLCASSLGLAGGDTQYFGPGTRLTVL.

V gene TRBV9 combines with J gene TRBJ1-3; possibly TRBD1 for D (6 bases). From germline, CDR1 is SGDLS and CDR2 YYNGEE. The CDR3 length is 15 residues. V gave up 4 bases and J gave up 0 bases, with 11 bases separating them. For the CDR3, the DNA is TGTGCCAGCAGCTCCGGGGGCGTCTCTGGAAACACCATATATTTT. Its translation is CASSSGGVSGNTIYF.

The V and J genes are TRBV10-3 and TRBJ1-2; D not certain. The V gene's germline CDR1 is ENHRY and CDR2 SYGVKD. V was cut by 0 bases and J by 7 bases, with 15 bases left in between. CDR3 size: 15 residues. The CDR3 DNA reads TGTGCCATCAGTGAGTCATTTGGGCAGATGGCTGGCTACACCTTC. Residues: CAISESFGQMAGYTF.

The chain links TRBV6-6 to TRBJ1-4; D ambiguous. The V gene lost 1 base and the J gene lost 11 bases, with 17 bases spanning the gap. The CDR3 totals 15 residues. In germline, CDR1 is MNHNY, CDR2 SVGAGI (reference sequence). CDR3 DNA: TGTGCCAGCAGTTACTTTACGTCAAAGGAAGAGAAACTGTTTTTT. Amino acid sequence: CASSYFTSKEEKLFF.